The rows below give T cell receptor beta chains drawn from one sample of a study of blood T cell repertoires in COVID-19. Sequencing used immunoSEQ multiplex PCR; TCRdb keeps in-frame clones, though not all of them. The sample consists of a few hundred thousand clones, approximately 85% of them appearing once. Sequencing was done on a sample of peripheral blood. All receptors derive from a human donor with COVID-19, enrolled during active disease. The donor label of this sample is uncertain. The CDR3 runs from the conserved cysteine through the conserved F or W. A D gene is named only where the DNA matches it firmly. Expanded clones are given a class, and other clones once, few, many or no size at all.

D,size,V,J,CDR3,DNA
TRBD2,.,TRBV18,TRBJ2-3,CASSPSSGRAADTQYF,TGTGCCAGCTCACCTAGTAGCGGGAGGGCCGCAGATACGCAGTATTTT
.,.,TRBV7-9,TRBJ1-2,CASSPTGYGYTF,TGTGCCAGCAGCCCTACGGGCTATGGCTACACCTTC
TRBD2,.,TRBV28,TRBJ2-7,CASKSGRAWEQYF,TGTGCCAGCAAATCCGGGAGGGCCTGGGAGCAGTACTTC
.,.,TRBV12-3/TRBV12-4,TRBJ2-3,CASGWTSTDTQYF,TGTGCCAGCGGTTGGACAAGCACAGATACGCAGTATTTT
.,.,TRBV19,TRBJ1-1,CASSIIRNTEAFF,TGTGCCAGTAGTATAATCAGAAACACTGAAGCTTTCTTT
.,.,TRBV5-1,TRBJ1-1,CASSLDAMNTEAFF,TGCGCCAGCAGCTTGGACGCTATGAACACTGAAGCTTTCTTT
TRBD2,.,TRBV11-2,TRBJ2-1,CASSLRTSGSYEQFF,TGTGCCAGCAGCTTACGGACTAGCGGGAGCTATGAGCAGTTCTTC
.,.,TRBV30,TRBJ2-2,CAWERTANTGELFF,TGTGCCTGGGAAAGGACAGCGAACACCGGGGAGCTGTTTTTT
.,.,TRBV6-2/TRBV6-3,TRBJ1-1,CASSRRGSTEAFF,TGTGCCAGCAGTCGTAGGGGGAGCACTGAAGCTTTCTTT
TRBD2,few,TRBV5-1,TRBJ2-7,CASSLAGSSGRAVGNEQYF,TGCGCCAGCAGCTTGGCCGGGTCTAGCGGGAGGGCCGTGGGAAACGAGCAGTACTTC
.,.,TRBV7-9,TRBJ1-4,CASSVTAGNEKLFF,TGTGCCAGCAGTGTGACAGCAGGGAATGAAAAACTGTTTTTT
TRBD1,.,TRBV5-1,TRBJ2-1,CASSLGDRGRVNEQFF,TGCGCCAGCAGTTTAGGTGACAGGGGGCGCGTCAATGAGCAGTTCTTC
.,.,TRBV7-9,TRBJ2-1,CASSLGPAYGEQFF,TGTGCCAGCAGCTTAGGCCCCGCCTATGGTGAGCAGTTCTTC
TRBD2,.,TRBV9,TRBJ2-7,CASSVGALTSGSPYEQYF,TGTGCCAGCAGCGTAGGGGCCCTGACTAGCGGGAGCCCCTACGAGCAGTACTTC
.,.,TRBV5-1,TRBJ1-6,CASSLTPGRDSPLHF,TGCGCCAGCAGCTTGACGCCCGGGAGAGACTCACCCCTCCACTTT
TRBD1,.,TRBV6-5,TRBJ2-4,CASSFRGQRAKNIQYF,TGTGCCAGCAGTTTTAGGGGACAGAGGGCCAAAAACATTCAGTACTTC
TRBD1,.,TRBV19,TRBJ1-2,CASNRGLNYGYTF,TGTGCCAGCAACAGGGGTTTGAACTATGGCTACACCTTC
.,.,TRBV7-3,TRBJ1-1,CASSFADNTEAFF,TGTGCCAGCAGCTTCGCAGATAACACTGAAGCTTTCTTT